The next 7 T cell receptor beta chains were all read from a single sample in a study of cytomegalovirus exposure and HLA in healthy donors. A multiplex PCR was run with 60 Vbeta primers and 13 Jbeta primers. Clones were sequenced by immunoSEQ multiplex PCR, and TCRdb holds only the in-frame ones, with some missing. There are about 160,000 clones in the sample; roughly 80% occur only once, and 9.7% lies in the top ten. Material: PBMCs. The origin of the receptors is a man aged 18 to 29 in good health and CMV-seropositive.

The chain joins TRBV10-3 to TRBJ1-5, with 7 nucleotides matching TRBD1. With 3 bases clipped from V and 3 bases from J, the junction kept 5 bases outside the gene matches. This CDR3 contains 15 residues. Germline V gene sequence: CDR1 ENHRY, CDR2 SYGVKD. This CDR3 is CAISDSGGTNQPQHF. DNA for the CDR3: TGTGCCATCAGTGACTCAGGGGGTACCAATCAGCCCCAGCATTTT.

The chain has TRBV5-1 and TRBJ2-4; D not certain. V lost 0 bases and J lost 0, with 10 bases in between. The germline V gene encodes CDR1 SGHRS and CDR2 YFSETQ. The CDR3 is 16 residues long. The chain's CDR3 is CASSLAQEEAKNIQYF. The CDR3, as DNA: TGCGCCAGCAGCTTGGCCCAGGAAGAAGCCAAAAACATTCAGTACTTC. Based on the CDR3 plus reference TRBV5-1 and TRBJ2-4, the full variable domain is KAGVTQTPRYLIKTRGQQVTLSCSPISGHRSVSWYQQTPGQGLQFLFEYFSETQRNKGNFPGRFSGRQFSNSRSEMNVSTLELGDSALYLCASSLAQEEAKNIQYFGAGTRLSVL.

V is TRBV5-1 and J is TRBJ1-2, with TRBD1 as a possible D gene (5 bases). The V gene lost 7 bases and the J gene lost 10 bases, with 23 bases spanning the gap. Per germline, CDR1 SGHRS and CDR2 YFSETQ. There are 14 residues in the CDR3. The CDR3 DNA sequence: TGCGCCAGCGCCCCCGGTGGAGGGGACTCGAACTACACCTTC. It specifies CASAPGGGDSNYTF.

The chain couples TRBV9 to TRBJ2-5, with D tentatively TRBD1 (5 bases). The V gene's germline CDR1 is SGDLS and CDR2 YYNGEE. The CDR3 spans 14 residues. Deletions cut 4 bases from V and 4 bases from J, with 14 bases between. CDR3 region: CASSPPEQGETQYF. In nucleotides, the CDR3 is TGTGCCAGCAGCCCTCCGGAGCAGGGAGAGACCCAGTACTTC.

This clone was found once. The rearrangement uses TRBV6-1 and TRBJ2-7, with 8 nucleotides matching TRBD1. Germline lookup yields CDR1 MNHNS and CDR2 SASEGT. Trimming removed 5 bases from V and 2 bases from J; junction bases left unmatched: 5. The CDR3 has 14 amino acids. The CDR3 nucleotides are TGTGCCAGCAGTTGGACAGGGATTACCTACGAGCAGTACTTC. It yields the protein CASSWTGITYEQYF.

This clone turned up a few times. The genes are TRBV7-9 and TRBJ1-6, with a possible D match to TRBD1 (6 bases). Germline V gene data show CDR1 as SEHNR and CDR2 as FQNEAQ (reference sequence). The length of the CDR3 is 13 residues. The V end lost 3 bases, the J end lost 8 bases, and 8 bases lay between the germline ends. CDR3 bases: TGTGCCAGCAGCTTCAGGACAGATTCACCCCTCCACTTT. As protein: CASSFRTDSPLHF.

There are a few counts of this clone. The chain combines TRBV1 with TRBJ1-2; TRBD1, the table's D call, was not compared with the DNA. TRBV1 is designated a pseudogene. The CDR3 extends over 14 amino acids. The CDR3 nucleotides are TGCACCAGCAGCCCAAGAGACAGGGGTTATGGCTACACCTTC. This sequence encodes CTSSPRDRGYGYTF.